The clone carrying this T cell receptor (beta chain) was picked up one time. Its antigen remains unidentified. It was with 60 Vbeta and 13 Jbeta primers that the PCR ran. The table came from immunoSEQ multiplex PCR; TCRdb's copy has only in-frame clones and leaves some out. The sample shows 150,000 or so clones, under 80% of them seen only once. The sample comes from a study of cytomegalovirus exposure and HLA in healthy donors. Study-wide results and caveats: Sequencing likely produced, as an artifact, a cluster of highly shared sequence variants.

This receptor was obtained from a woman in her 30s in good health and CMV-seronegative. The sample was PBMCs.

CDR3 sequence: CASSLAGSTYEQYF. The CDR3 DNA reads as TGTGCCAGCAGTTTGGCAGGATCCACCTACGAGCAGTACTTC. V and J are TRBV27 and TRBJ2-7; D ambiguous. Trimming pared 3 bases from V and 2 bases from J, leaving 11 bases between. CDR1 is MNHEY, CDR2 SMNVEV, per germline (reference sequence). The length of the CDR3 is 14 residues.